The 8 T cell receptor beta chains given below trace back to one sample, sequenced in a study of Ad26.COV2.S vaccination and SARS-CoV-2 variants. Only in-frame clones appear in the TCRdb table, and some are missing; sequencing was by immunoSEQ multiplex PCR. This table has fewer than 900,000 clones, more than 80% appearing once. Documented treatment: roughly 20 received Ad26.COV2.S at low or high dose, single or two shots; about 5 received placebo; per-sample allocation not given. Day 63 following the first vaccine or placebo injection was when the samples were taken. The sample consisted of peripheral blood, taken in a trial of Ad26.COV2.S vaccine versus placebo. The receptor set was obtained from a person between 18 and 59 years old who received the Ad26.COV2.S COVID-19 vaccine or a placebo.

The chain recombines TRBV15 with TRBJ2-1, with TRBD2 matching over 10 bases. This CDR3 comprises 16 residues. With V trimmed by 8 bases and J by 0 bases, 7 bases remained unmatched. The germline CDR1 and CDR2 sequences are LNHNV and YYDKDF (reference sequence). This chain's CDR3 is CATSTSGASSYNEQFF. CDR3 in DNA: TGTGCCACCTCTACTAGCGGGGCGAGCTCCTACAATGAGCAGTTCTTC.

CDR3 loop: CASGRGDYGYTF. The CDR3, as DNA: TGTGCCAGCGGCCGGGGAGACTATGGCTACACCTTC. This chain joins TRBV5-6 and TRBJ1-2; D remains ambiguous. The CDR3 spans 12 residues. Germline-derived CDR1 and CDR2 are SGHDT and YYEEEE. The V end was cut by 7 bases, the J end by 3 bases, with 10 bases between.

This clone is a singleton in its sample. The J gene is TRBJ2-5, the V gene TRBV3-1 (or the pseudogene TRBV3-2); D call uncertain. Germline values: CDR1 LGHDT, CDR2 YNNKEL (reference sequence). V was pared by 4 bases and J by 5 bases, with 8 bases between. The length of the CDR3 is 12 residues. This CDR3 reads CASSPNGETQYF. For the CDR3, the DNA is TGTGCCAGCAGCCCCAATGGGGAGACCCAGTACTTC.

The V call is TRBV6-6, the J call TRBJ1-5; D unclear. The V and J ends lost 5 bases and 4 bases respectively, with 9 bases between them. Germline loops: CDR1 MNHNY, CDR2 SVGAGI (reference sequence). This CDR3 has 13 amino acids. The CDR3 protein is CASSPSPNQPQHF. The CDR3 DNA reads as TGTGCCAGCAGTCCCTCGCCAAATCAGCCCCAGCATTTT.

This clone was picked up a small number of times. V is TRBV19 and J is TRBJ1-5; TRBD1 is a possible D gene (6 bases). Trimming removed 9 bases at V and 3 bases at J, with 15 bases between. The CDR3 has 14 residues. Germline assignment: CDR1 LNHDA and CDR2 SQIVND (reference sequence). In DNA, the CDR3 is TGTGCCAGCCAGGACAGTTCGGCCAATCAGCCCCAGCATTTT. Its translation is CASQDSSANQPQHF.

The chain employs TRBV11-3 and TRBJ2-3; D gene uncertain. V lost 3 bases to trimming and J lost 0 bases, with 4 bases between them. The germline V gene has CDR1 SGHNT and CDR2 YENEEA. This CDR3 has 13 residues. Written as DNA, the CDR3 is TGTGCCAGCAGCTTTTTTAGCACAGATACGCAGTATTTT. It codes for CASSFFSTDTQYF.

This rearrangement joins TRBV2 to TRBJ1-1; no clear D. CDR3 length equals 15 residues. V lost 0 bases, J lost 0 bases, and 8 bases lay in between. The V gene's germline CDR1 is SNHLY and CDR2 FYNNEI. The CDR3 region is CASSEARTLNTEAFF. CDR3 nucleotides: TGTGCCAGCAGTGAAGCGCGAACTCTGAACACTGAAGCTTTCTTT.

The V and J genes are TRBV27 and TRBJ1-5, with D possibly being TRBD1 (6 bases). V was cut by 5 bases and J by 9 bases, with 17 bases left in between. The CDR3 spans 14 residues. Germline V CDR1 and CDR2: MNHEY, SMNVEV (reference sequence). The CDR3 loop is CASSGPGQSGPQHF. For the CDR3, the DNA is TGTGCCAGCAGTGGACCGGGACAATCGGGGCCCCAGCATTTT.